This TCR beta chain appears in the sequencing data of a study of shared clonotypes between healthy human individuals. Profiling relied on immunoSEQ multiplex PCR, and the TCRdb table lists in-frame clones only, not all of them. The sample lists about 2 million clones; 85% to 95% were seen once. Regarding the study as a whole: Naive subsets usually exceeded memory subsets in estimated richness. Clonotype sharing among donors likely depends on sequencing depth. It was only blood that was sampled, and tissue repertoires likely differ.

Comment on this clone: Its antigen remains unidentified.

The sequence was collected from a man aged 18 to 30 in good health. Input material: naive CD4+ T cells sorted from blood. Specified subset: CD45RA+ positively selected.

The CDR3 sequence is CASSESTGQSNQPQHF. For the CDR3, the DNA is TGTGCCAGCAGTGAATCTACGGGACAGAGCAATCAGCCCCAGCATTTT. The V gene is TRBV25-1, the J gene TRBJ1-5; 7 nucleotides agree with TRBD1. The V segment lost 1 base and the J segment 1 base; nucleotides outside the gene matches: 4. The V gene's germline CDR1 is MGHDK and CDR2 SYGVNS. This CDR3 spans 16 amino acids.